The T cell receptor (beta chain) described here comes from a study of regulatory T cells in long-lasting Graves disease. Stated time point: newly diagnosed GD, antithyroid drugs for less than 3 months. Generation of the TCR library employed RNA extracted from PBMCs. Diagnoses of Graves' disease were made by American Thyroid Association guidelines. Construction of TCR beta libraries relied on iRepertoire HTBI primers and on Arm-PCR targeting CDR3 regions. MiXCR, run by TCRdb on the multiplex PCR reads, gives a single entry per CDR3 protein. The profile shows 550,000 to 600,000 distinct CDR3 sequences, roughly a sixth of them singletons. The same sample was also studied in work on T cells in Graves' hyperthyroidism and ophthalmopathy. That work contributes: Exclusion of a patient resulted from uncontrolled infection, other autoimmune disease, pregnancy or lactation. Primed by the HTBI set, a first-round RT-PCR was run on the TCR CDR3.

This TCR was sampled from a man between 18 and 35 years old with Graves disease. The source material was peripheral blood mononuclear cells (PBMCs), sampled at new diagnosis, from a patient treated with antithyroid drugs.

DNA for the CDR3: TGTGCCAGCAGCTTAGGGCCACCCTCTGGAAACACCATATATTTT. This codes for CASSLGPPSGNTIYF. This chain connects TRBV7-2 to TRBJ1-3; D call uncertain. This CDR3 is 15 amino acids long. The germline CDR1 and CDR2 sequences are SGHTA and FQGNSA. Trimming pared 1 base from V and 0 bases from J, leaving 7 bases between.